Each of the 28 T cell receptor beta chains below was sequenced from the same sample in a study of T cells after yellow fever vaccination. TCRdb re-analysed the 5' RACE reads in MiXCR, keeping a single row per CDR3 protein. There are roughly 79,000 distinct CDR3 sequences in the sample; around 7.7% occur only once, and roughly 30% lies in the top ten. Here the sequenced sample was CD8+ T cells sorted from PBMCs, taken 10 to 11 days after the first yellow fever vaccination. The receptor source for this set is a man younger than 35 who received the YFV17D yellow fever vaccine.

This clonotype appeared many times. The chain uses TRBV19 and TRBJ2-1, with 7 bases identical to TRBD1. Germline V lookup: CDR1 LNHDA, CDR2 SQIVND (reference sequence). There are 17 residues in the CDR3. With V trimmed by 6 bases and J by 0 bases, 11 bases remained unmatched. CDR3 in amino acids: CASSHGQAQSSYNEQFF. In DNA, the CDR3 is TGTGCCAGTAGCCACGGACAGGCCCAAAGCTCCTACAATGAGCAGTTCTTC.

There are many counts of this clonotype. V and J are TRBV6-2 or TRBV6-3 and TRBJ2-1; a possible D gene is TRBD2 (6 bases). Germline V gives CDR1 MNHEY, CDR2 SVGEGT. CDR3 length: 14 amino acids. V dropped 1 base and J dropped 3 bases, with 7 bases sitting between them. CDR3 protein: CASSYYGSYNEQFF. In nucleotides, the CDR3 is TGTGCCAGCAGTTACTACGGGAGCTACAATGAGCAGTTCTTC.

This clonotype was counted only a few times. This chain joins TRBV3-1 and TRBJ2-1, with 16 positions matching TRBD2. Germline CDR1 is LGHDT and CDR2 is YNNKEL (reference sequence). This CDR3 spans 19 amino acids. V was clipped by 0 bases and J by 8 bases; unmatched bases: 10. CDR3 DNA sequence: TGTGCCAGCAGCCAAGAGCCGCCGGGACTAGCGGGGGGGCGTGATGAGCAGTTCTTC. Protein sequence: CASSQEPPGLAGGRDEQFF.

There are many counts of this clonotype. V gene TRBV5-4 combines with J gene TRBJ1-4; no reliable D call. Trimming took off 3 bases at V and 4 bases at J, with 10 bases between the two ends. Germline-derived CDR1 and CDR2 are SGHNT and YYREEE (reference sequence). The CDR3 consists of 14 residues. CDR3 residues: CASSSLERNEKLFF. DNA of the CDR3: TGTGCCAGCAGCTCCCTGGAGCGTAATGAAAAACTGTTTTTT.

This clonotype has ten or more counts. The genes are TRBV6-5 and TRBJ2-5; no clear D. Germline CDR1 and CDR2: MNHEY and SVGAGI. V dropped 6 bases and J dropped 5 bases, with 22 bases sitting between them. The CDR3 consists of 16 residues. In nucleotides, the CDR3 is TGTGCCAGCAGCCTCAGGACGGGTCAGGCTTCGGAGACCCAGTACTTC. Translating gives CASSLRTGQASETQYF.

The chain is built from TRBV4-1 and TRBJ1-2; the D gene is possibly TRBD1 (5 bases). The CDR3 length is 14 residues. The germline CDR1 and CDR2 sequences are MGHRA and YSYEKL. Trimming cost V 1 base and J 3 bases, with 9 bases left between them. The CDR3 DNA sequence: TGCGCCAGCAGCCAAGCGAGGGGAGACTATGGCTACACCTTC. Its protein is CASSQARGDYGYTF.

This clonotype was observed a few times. The CDR3 here is CASSPLKASSTDTQYF. The CDR3 bases are TGTGCCAGCAGCCCTCTAAAGGCGTCTAGCACAGATACGCAGTATTTT. The J gene is TRBJ2-3, the V gene TRBV7-3; D not certain. Germline CDR1 is SGHTA and CDR2 is FQGTGA. With 5 bases removed from V and 0 bases from J, the gap between germline ends came to 15 bases. This CDR3 comprises 16 residues.

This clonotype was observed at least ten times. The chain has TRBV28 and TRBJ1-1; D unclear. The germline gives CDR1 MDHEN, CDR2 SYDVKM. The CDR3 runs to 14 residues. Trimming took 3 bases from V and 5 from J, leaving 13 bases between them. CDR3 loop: CASSFPRFGTEAFF. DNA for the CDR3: TGTGCCAGCAGTTTTCCCCGTTTCGGGACTGAAGCTTTCTTT. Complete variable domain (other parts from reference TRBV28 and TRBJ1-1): DVKVTQSSRYLVKRTGEKVFLECVQDMDHENMFWYRQDPGLGLRLIYFSYDVKMKEKGDIPEGYSVSREKKERFSLILESASTNQTSMYLCASSFPRFGTEAFFGQGTRLTVV.

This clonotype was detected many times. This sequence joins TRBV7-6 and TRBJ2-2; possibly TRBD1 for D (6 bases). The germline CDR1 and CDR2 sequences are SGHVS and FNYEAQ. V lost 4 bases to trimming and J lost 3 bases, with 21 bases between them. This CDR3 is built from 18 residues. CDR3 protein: CASSSDRKNYADTGELFF. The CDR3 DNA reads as TGTGCCAGCAGCTCGGACAGAAAGAACTATGCGGACACCGGGGAGCTGTTTTTT.

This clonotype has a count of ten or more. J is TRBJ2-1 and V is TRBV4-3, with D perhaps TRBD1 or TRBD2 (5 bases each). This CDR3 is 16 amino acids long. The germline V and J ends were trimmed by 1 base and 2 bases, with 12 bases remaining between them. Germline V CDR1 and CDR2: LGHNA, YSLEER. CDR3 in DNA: TGCGCCAGCAGCCAAGTGGTGGGGGTGGCCTACAATGAGCAGTTCTTC. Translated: CASSQVVGVAYNEQFF.

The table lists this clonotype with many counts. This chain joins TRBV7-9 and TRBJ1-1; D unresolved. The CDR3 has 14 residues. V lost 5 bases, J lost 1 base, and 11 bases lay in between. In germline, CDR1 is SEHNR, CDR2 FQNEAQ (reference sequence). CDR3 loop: CASSAPTSNTEAFF. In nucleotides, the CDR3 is TGTGCCAGCAGCGCCCCAACATCGAACACTGAAGCTTTCTTT.

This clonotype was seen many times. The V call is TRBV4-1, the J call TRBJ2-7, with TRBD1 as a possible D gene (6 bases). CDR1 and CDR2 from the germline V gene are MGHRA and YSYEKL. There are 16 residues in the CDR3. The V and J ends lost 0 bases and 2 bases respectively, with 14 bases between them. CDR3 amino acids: CASSQDPGTNTYEQYF. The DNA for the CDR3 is TGCGCCAGCAGCCAAGATCCCGGGACAAACACCTACGAGCAGTACTTC.

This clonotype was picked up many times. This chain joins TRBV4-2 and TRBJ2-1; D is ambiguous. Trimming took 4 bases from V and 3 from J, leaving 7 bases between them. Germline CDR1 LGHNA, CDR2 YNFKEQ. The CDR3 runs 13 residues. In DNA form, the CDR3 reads TGTGCCAGCAGCCCCGAGAACTACAATGAGCAGTTCTTC. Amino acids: CASSPENYNEQFF.

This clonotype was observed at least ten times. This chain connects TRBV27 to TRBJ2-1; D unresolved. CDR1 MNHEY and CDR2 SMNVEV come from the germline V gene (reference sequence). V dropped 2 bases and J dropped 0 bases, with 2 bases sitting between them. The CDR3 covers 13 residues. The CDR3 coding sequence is TGTGCCAGCAGTTTACCCTCCTACAATGAGCAGTTCTTC. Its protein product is CASSLPSYNEQFF.

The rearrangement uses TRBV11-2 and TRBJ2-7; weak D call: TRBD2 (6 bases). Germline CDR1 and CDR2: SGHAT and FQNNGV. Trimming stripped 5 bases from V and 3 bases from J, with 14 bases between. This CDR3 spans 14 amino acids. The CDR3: CASSPERVFYEQYV. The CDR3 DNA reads TGTGCCAGCAGCCCCGAGCGGGTATTCTACGAGCAGTACGTC.

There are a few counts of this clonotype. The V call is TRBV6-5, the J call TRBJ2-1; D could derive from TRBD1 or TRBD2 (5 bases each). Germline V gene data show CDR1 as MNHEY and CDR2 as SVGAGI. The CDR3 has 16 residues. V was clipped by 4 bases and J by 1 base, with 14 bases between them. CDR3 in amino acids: CASSSHTGGSYNEQFF. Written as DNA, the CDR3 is TGTGCCAGCAGTTCCCACACAGGAGGATCCTACAATGAGCAGTTCTTC.

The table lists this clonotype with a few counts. In nucleotides, the CDR3 is TGCGCCAGCAGCCAAGGGGACAGGTGGGGCCACAATGAGCAGTTCTTC. Translation: CASSQGDRWGHNEQFF. The V and J genes are TRBV4-1 and TRBJ2-1; TRBD1 matches 8 bases. V lost 1 base to trimming and J lost 5 bases; unmatched junction nucleotides: 7. The CDR3 loop spans 16 amino acids. CDR1 and CDR2 from the germline V gene are MGHRA and YSYEKL.

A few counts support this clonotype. This chain's CDR3 is CASSRDSYTQYF. For the CDR3, the DNA is TGTGCCAGCAGCCGGGACAGCTATACGCAGTATTTT. The chain combines TRBV11-3 with TRBJ2-3; 7 bases map to TRBD1. The CDR3 sequence is 12 residues long. CDR1 and CDR2 from the germline V gene are SGHNT and YENEEA. V dropped 5 bases and J dropped 7; count of bases not matched to a gene: 3.

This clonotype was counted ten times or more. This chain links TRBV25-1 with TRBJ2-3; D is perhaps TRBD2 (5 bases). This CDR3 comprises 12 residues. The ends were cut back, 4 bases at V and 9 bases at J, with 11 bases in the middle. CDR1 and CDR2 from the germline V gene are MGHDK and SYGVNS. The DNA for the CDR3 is TGTGCCAGCAGTGTGGGGTCTAGCACGCAGTATTTT. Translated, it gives CASSVGSSTQYF. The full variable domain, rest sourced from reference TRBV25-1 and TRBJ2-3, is EADIYQTPRYLVIGTGKKITLECSQTMGHDKMYWYQQDPGMELHLIHYSYGVNSTEKGDLSSESTVSRIRTEHFPLTLESARPSHTSQYLCASSVGSSTQYFGPGTRLTVL.

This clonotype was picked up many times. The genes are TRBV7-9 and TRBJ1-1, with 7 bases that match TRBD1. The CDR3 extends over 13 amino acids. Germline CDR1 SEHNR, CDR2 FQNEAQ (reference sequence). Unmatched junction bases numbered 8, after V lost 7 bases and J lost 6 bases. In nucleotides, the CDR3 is TGTGCCAGCACGAAAACAGGGGAGGCTGAAGCTTTCTTT. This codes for CASTKTGEAEAFF.

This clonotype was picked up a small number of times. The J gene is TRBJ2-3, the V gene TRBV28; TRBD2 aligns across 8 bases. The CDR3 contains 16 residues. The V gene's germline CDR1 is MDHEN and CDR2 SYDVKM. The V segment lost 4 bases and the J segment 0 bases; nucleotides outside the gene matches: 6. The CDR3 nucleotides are TGTGCCAGCAGTTACTTTAGCGGGACCAGCACAGATACGCAGTATTTT. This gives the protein CASSYFSGTSTDTQYF.

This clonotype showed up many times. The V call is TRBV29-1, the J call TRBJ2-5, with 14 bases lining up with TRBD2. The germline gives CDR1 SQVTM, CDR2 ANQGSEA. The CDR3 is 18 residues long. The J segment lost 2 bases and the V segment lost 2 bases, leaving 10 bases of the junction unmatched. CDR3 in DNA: TGCAGCGTTGAACTCGGGACTAGCGGGGGTCCCGTTCAAGAGACCCAGTACTTC. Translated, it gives CSVELGTSGGPVQETQYF. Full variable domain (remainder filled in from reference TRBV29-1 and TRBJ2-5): SAVISQKPSRDICQRGTSLTIQCQVDSQVTMMFWYRQQPGQSLTLIATANQGSEATYESGFVIDKFPISRPNLTFSTLTVSNMSPEDSSIYLCSVELGTSGGPVQETQYFGPGTRLLVL.

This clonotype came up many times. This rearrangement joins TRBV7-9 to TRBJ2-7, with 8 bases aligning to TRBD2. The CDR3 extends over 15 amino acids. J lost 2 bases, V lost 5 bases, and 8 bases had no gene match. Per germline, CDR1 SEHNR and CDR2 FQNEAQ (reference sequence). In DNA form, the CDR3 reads TGTGCCAGCAGCCCTACCGGGGGGGCCGCCTACGAGCAGTACTTC. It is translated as CASSPTGGAAYEQYF.

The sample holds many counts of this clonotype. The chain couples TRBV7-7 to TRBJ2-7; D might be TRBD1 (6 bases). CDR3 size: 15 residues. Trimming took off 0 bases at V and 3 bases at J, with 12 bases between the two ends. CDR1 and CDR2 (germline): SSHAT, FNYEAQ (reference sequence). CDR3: CASSLAQGIGYEQYF. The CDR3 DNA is TGTGCCAGCAGCTTAGCACAGGGAATTGGCTACGAGCAGTACTTC.

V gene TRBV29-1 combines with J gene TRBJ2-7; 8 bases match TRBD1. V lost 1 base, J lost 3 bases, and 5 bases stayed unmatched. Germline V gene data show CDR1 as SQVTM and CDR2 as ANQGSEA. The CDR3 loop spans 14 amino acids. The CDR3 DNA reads TGCAGCGTTGAAGGGTCAGGGGGCAACTACGAGCAGTACTTC. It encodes CSVEGSGGNYEQYF.

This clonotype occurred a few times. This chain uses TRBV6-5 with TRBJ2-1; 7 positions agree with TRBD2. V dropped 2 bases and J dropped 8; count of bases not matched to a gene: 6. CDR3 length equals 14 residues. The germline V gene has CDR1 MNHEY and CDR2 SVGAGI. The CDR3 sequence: CASSYSAGRDEQFF. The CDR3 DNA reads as TGTGCCAGCAGTTACAGCGCAGGGAGGGATGAGCAGTTCTTC.

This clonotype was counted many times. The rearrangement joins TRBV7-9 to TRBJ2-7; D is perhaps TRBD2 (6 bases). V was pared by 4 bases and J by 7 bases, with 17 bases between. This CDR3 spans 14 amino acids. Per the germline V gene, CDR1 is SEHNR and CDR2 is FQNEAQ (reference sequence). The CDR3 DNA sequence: TGTGCCAGCAGCTCCGGGACTGTGGTGGGAGAGCAGTACTTC. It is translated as CASSSGTVVGEQYF.

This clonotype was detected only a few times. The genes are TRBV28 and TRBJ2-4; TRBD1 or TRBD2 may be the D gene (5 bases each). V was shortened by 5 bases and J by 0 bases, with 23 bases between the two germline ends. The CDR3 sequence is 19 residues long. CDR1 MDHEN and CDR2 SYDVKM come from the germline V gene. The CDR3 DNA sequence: TGTGCCAGCAGTCCTCTACAGGTTGGGGGTTTCATAGCCAAAAACATTCAGTACTTC. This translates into CASSPLQVGGFIAKNIQYF.